The next 6 T cell receptor beta chains were all read from a single sample in a study of T cell repertoires in aging, cancer and after chemotherapy. A mixed TRB-A/B primer pool amplified rearranged TRB by multiplex touch-down PCR. TCRdb passed the multiplex PCR reads through MiXCR, listing each CDR3 protein once. The sample carries 150 or so distinct CDR3 sequences, around 50% recorded once. Amplification of TCR beta used genomic DNA extracted from peripheral blood. The specimen sequenced was blood. These receptors originate from a human donor with a solid tumor.

This clonotype was observed a few times. The chain employs TRBV6-6 and TRBJ2-7; the D call may be TRBD1 or TRBD2 (6 bases each). CDR3 length equals 14 residues. Between the trimmed V and J ends, which lost 9 bases and 5 bases, there was a span of 20 bases. CDR1 MNHNY and CDR2 SVGAGI come from the germline V gene (reference sequence). The CDR3 here is CASSAWGAGNEQYF. The CDR3 DNA follows: TGTGCCAGTTCCGCTTGGGGGGCAGGGAACGAGCAGTACTTC.

The J gene is TRBJ1-6, the V gene TRBV10-3, with TRBD1 matching 9 bases. After removal of 6 bases from V and 6 bases from J, the junction contained 15 bases not matched to a gene. The CDR3 covers 18 residues. Looked up from germline, CDR1 is ENHRY and CDR2 is SYGVKD. CDR3 coding DNA: TGTGCCATCAGCAATCATCTCGACAGGGGGAAACCTAATTCACCCCTCCACTTT. Protein product: CAISNHLDRGKPNSPLHF.

V usage is TRBV12-3 or TRBV12-4 and J usage is TRBJ2-2; D is possibly TRBD1 or TRBD2 (5 bases each). The CDR3 length is 15 residues. Trimming removed 7 bases from V and 1 base from J, with 13 bases in between. This CDR3 reads CASKLGTENTGELFF. CDR3 nucleotide sequence: TGTGCCAGCAAGCTTGGGACGGAGAACACCGGGGAGCTGTTTTTT.

In this sample, this clonotype turned up a few times. The rearrangement uses TRBV5-4 and TRBJ2-6; no definite D call. The CDR3 has 14 amino acids. The germline gives CDR1 SGHNT, CDR2 YYREEE (reference sequence). Trimming removed 6 bases at V and 4 bases at J, with 11 bases between. The CDR3 loop reads CASTTQRGANVLTF. The CDR3, as DNA: TGTGCCAGCACCACGCAACGGGGGGCCAACGTCCTGACTTTC.

V usage is TRBV10-3 and J usage is TRBJ1-3; 7 bases align to TRBD1. Germline-derived CDR1 and CDR2 are ENHRY and SYGVKD. The CDR3 is 13 residues long. V was pared by 7 bases and J by 2 bases, with 2 bases of the junction left unmatched. The CDR3 DNA follows: TGTGCCATCACAGGGGGTCCTGGAAACACCATATATTTT. It codes for CAITGGPGNTIYF.

This sequence joins TRBV12-5 and TRBJ2-7; TRBD1 agrees at 9 bases. The V segment lost 4 bases and the J segment 4 bases; nucleotides outside the gene matches: 5. The CDR3 loop spans 14 amino acids. The germline CDR1 and CDR2 sequences are LGHNT and FRNRAP. The CDR3 sequence is CASGSGTGIYEQYF. CDR3 DNA: TGTGCTAGTGGTTCCGGGACAGGGATTTACGAGCAGTACTTC.